This T cell receptor (beta chain) was recorded in a study of blood T cells in healthy people across ages. Next came a second PCR, run for about 7 to 12 cycles, which used a sample-barcoded 5' primer along with a J-beta primer mix. TCRdb re-called the 5' RACE reads with MiXCR, one entry per CDR3 protein. The table has more than 1.4 million distinct CDR3 sequences, 42% seen once. The length of the CDR3 is 20 residues. CDR1 and CDR2 (germline): MNHNS, SASEGT. V gave up 2 bases and J gave up 4 bases, with 30 bases separating them. This clonotype turned up a few times. The TCR comes from a woman in her late teens or twenties in good health. Sequencing used blood. The chain combines TRBV6-1 with TRBJ2-7; unclear D gene. The CDR3 sequence: CASSESSVWILDASRYEQYF. CDR3 in DNA: TGTGCCAGCAGTGAAAGTTCAGTCTGGATTCTGGACGCCTCTCGTTACGAGCAGTACTTC.